This T cell receptor beta chain was captured by sequencing in a study of T-cell memory formation after mild COVID-19. Looking at the study overall: Clusters of TCRs were largely donor specific. The study's findings and limits: Day 37-peaking second-wave clones had unconfirmed SARS-CoV-2 specificity.

It was 5'RACE with constant-segment primers that produced the TCR alpha and TCR beta cDNA libraries, which carried sample barcodes and UMIs. Each CDR3 protein is one row after TCRdb ran MiXCR on the 5' RACE reads. This sample carries 350,000 to 550,000 distinct CDR3 sequences, more than 15% of them seen once, and the ten largest clones take roughly 21%. Germline values: CDR1 GTSNPN, CDR2 SVGIG (reference sequence). The CDR3 length is 13 residues. V lost 4 bases, J lost 8 bases, and 9 bases stayed unmatched. With regard to this clonotype: What it binds is not known.

The gene calls are TRBV30 and TRBJ1-2, with 8 bases lining up with TRBD1. The specimen sequenced was PBMCs or a T cell subset sorted from them (not recorded which). The sequence was obtained from a man younger than 35 who had mild COVID-19 (a few samples of this study predate the infection). Cell type and time point are not known. DNA for the CDR3: TGTGCCTGGACCTACCAGGGGGCGCCCGGCTACACCTTC. Its translation: CAWTYQGAPGYTF.